The rows below give T cell receptor beta chains drawn from one sample of a study of CD8 T cells in Susac syndrome. MiXCR, applied by TCRdb to the immunoSEQ multiplex PCR reads, yields one record per CDR3 protein. Of some 120,000 distinct CDR3 sequences in the sample, under 95% are singletons; the top ten hold over 0.2%. Source material: CD8+ T cells from PBMCs. The receptors here all came from a human donor with multiple sclerosis. The CDR3 runs from the conserved cysteine through the conserved F or W. Fields, in order: V gene, J gene, clone size, D gene, CDR3 DNA, CDR3 protein. D genes are given only for firm matches. Clone size appears in some rows only: once, few, many, or a class for an expanded clone.

TRBV23-1	TRBJ2-1	.	.	TGCGCCAGCAGTCCCCGAGGTCATGAGCAGTTCTTC	CASSPRGHEQFF
TRBV9	TRBJ2-1	.	TRBD2	TGTGCCAGCAGCGTAGCGGCTAGCGGGTGGAATGAGCAGTTCTTC	CASSVAASGWNEQFF
TRBV30	TRBJ1-1	.	.	TGTGCCTGGAACCCAGGGACGAACACTGAAGCTTTCTTT	CAWNPGTNTEAFF
TRBV29-1	TRBJ1-2	once	.	TGCAGCGTTGAGGAGGATAGAGATGGCTACACCTTC	CSVEEDRDGYTF
TRBV5-6	TRBJ2-5	.	.	TGTGCCAGCAGCTTGGAGTGGGAGACCCAGTACTTC	CASSLEWETQYF
TRBV28	TRBJ1-2	.	TRBD1	TGTGCCAGCAGCCATCGGAAAGGGGGCGGCTATGGCTACACCTTC	CASSHRKGGGYGYTF
TRBV7-9	TRBJ1-1	.	.	TGTGCCAGCAGTTCCAAGGATGGAGCTTTCTTT	CASSSKDGAFF
TRBV15	TRBJ1-2	.	TRBD1	TGTGCCACCATCTCGGACAGGGACTATGGCTACACCTTC	CATISDRDYGYTF
TRBV6-2/TRBV6-3	TRBJ2-7	.	.	TGTGCCAGCACTCTAGGAGAGTTAGTCGACGAGCAGTACTTC	CASTLGELVDEQYF
TRBV27	TRBJ2-1	.	TRBD1	TGTGCCAGCAGTAGGACAGGGAAAGGGGGCAATGAGCAGTTCTTC	CASSRTGKGGNEQFF
TRBV30	TRBJ2-2	.	.	TGTGCCTGGAGGTTTTGGACGAACACCGGGGAGCTGTTTTTT	CAWRFWTNTGELFF
TRBV5-6	TRBJ2-5	.	.	TGTGCCAGCAGCTTGCAATTGCAAGAGACCCAGTACTTC	CASSLQLQETQYF
TRBV12-3/TRBV12-4	TRBJ2-5	.	.	TGTGCCAGCAGTTTATTCGGGGAGGAGACCCAGTACTTC	CASSLFGEETQYF
TRBV6-2/TRBV6-3	TRBJ2-1	.	TRBD2	TGTGCCAGCGGACTAGGCTACAATGAGCAGTTCTTC	CASGLGYNEQFF
TRBV28	TRBJ1-2	.	TRBD1	TGTGCCAGCAGGGGGACAGGGGGTGGCTACACCTTC	CASRGTGGGYTF
TRBV28	TRBJ1-2	.	.	TGTGCCAGCAGTCCTAACAACTATGGCTACACCTTC	CASSPNNYGYTF
TRBV24-1	TRBJ1-5	.	.	TGTGCCCCCCTCCCACAAGGGGCCAGAGGAGTAGGCAATCAGCCCCAGCATTTT	CAPLPQGARGVGNQPQHF
TRBV28	TRBJ2-7	once	.	TGTGCCAGCACCTCTTTGCAGGGTACCTACGAGCAGTACTTC	CASTSLQGTYEQYF
TRBV4-2	TRBJ2-7	once	.	TGTGCCAGCAGCCAAGTGTCTAGCGAGCCCTACGAGCAGTACTTC	CASSQVSSEPYEQYF
TRBV5-6	TRBJ1-2	.	.	TGTGCCAGCAGCTATAGAAGGTTCCGGGGGCGAGACTATGGCTACACCTTC	CASSYRRFRGRDYGYTF
TRBV4-1	TRBJ1-3	.	.	TGCGCCAGCAGCCATAGAGCGGGAAACACCATATATTTT	CASSHRAGNTIYF
TRBV3-1	TRBJ2-2	.	.	TGTGCCAGCAGCCAAGGGGTCGGGGTCCCCGGGGAGCTGTTTTTT	CASSQGVGVPGELFF
TRBV30	TRBJ2-6	.	.	TGTGCCTGGAGTGTAATGACTGGGGCCAACGTCCTGACTTTC	CAWSVMTGANVLTF
TRBV19	TRBJ1-2	.	.	TGTGCCAGTACCCCAGGCACCCAGAACTATGGCTACACCTTC	CASTPGTQNYGYTF
TRBV5-5	TRBJ2-3	.	TRBD2	TGTGCCAGCATCAGTAGACCACTAGCGGGAGTATCAGATACGCAGTATTTT	CASISRPLAGVSDTQYF
TRBV27	TRBJ2-2	.	.	TGTGCCAGCAGAATTAACACCGGGGAGCTGTTTTTT	CASRINTGELFF
TRBV5-4	TRBJ2-1	.	.	TGTGCCAGCAGCTTGCAGGGACTTCAACTCTACAATGAGCAGTTCTTC	CASSLQGLQLYNEQFF
TRBV14	TRBJ1-1	once	TRBD1	TGTGCCAGCAGCCGATGGACAGGGGGGACGAACACTGAAGCTTTCTTT	CASSRWTGGTNTEAFF
TRBV30	TRBJ1-1	.	.	TGTGCCTGGAGTGGAGGGGGGACTGAAGCTTTCTTT	CAWSGGGTEAFF
TRBV7-9	TRBJ2-1	.	.	TGTGCCAGCAGCCCCAGACTGGCAAAGGCCTACAATGAGCAGTTCTTC	CASSPRLAKAYNEQFF
TRBV7-9	TRBJ2-7	.	TRBD1	TGTGCCAGCAGACCTCAGGGGGACGAGCAGTACTTC	CASRPQGDEQYF
TRBV4-1	TRBJ2-3	.	TRBD1	TGCGCCAGCAGCCAAGATCCAGTGGGACAGGACACAGATACGCAGTATTTT	CASSQDPVGQDTDTQYF
TRBV12-3/TRBV12-4	TRBJ2-1	.	.	TGTGCCAGCAATACTCAGGGCCCTTGGAATGAGCAGTTCTTC	CASNTQGPWNEQFF
TRBV7-8	TRBJ2-3	.	TRBD1	TGTGCCAGCAGCTGGGTTACGGGACAGGGGGCGACAGATACGCAGTATTTT	CASSWVTGQGATDTQYF
TRBV29-1	TRBJ1-1	once	TRBD1	TGCAGCGTTGAGAGGGGGCTTGAAGCTTTCTTT	CSVERGLEAFF
TRBV27	TRBJ1-2	.	.	TGTGCCAGCAGTTTTAGGGACGGACTCTATGGCTACACCTTC	CASSFRDGLYGYTF
TRBV2	TRBJ2-7	.	.	TGTGCCAGCAGTGAAGGCAGATACTACGAGCAGTACTTC	CASSEGRYYEQYF
TRBV12-3/TRBV12-4	TRBJ2-1	.	.	TGTGCCAGCAGCAGCGGAGCCTACAATGAGCAGTTCTTC	CASSSGAYNEQFF
TRBV29-1	TRBJ2-6	.	TRBD2	TGCAGCGTTGCTGGACGGGAGGCAGCTGGGGCCAACGTCCTGACTTTC	CSVAGREAAGANVLTF
TRBV15	TRBJ1-1	.	.	TGTGCCACCAGCAGGGGCGGACTGAACACTGAAGCTTTCTTT	CATSRGGLNTEAFF
TRBV6-5	TRBJ2-7	.	.	TGTGCCAGCAGTTACGGACCGGGGGCCTACGAGCAGTACTTC	CASSYGPGAYEQYF
TRBV19	TRBJ2-5	.	TRBD2	TGTGCCAGTAGTATCGGACTAGCGGGGATCCAAGAGACCCAGTACTTC	CASSIGLAGIQETQYF
TRBV7-3	TRBJ1-1	.	.	TGTGCCAGCAGCGACAGAGAGAACACTGAAGCTTTCTTT	CASSDRENTEAFF
TRBV6-6	TRBJ1-1	.	.	TGTGCCAGCAGTAAAGGGCATGCCACCGCTGAAGCTTTCTTT	CASSKGHATAEAFF